The present entry profiles one T cell receptor (beta chain) with its context. The antigen is not known. The record originates from a study of cytomegalovirus exposure and HLA in healthy donors. Study-level information: About 79% of 350 to 400 genotyped donors fell in the Caucasian-associated ancestry cluster. Study findings and constraints: In a later analysis, specific HLA alleles were associated with 15,000 to 20,000 TCR beta sequences at a 0.05 false discovery rate. Indistinguishable V segments, including TRBV6-2 and TRBV6-3, were excluded. Immune exposure information comprised only CMV serostatus.

Vbeta (60) and Jbeta (13) primers were used in the PCR. Assay used: immunoSEQ multiplex PCR; TCRdb lists only in-frame clones, some missing. The sample has about 190,000 clones, roughly 87% seen once; the top ten hold about 1.6%. The V gene's germline CDR1 is MGHRA and CDR2 YSYEKL. CDR3 length: 16 residues. The V end lost 0 bases, the J end lost 1 base, and 7 bases lay between the germline ends. This chain joins TRBV4-1 and TRBJ1-6; D uncertain. The receptor was derived from a man aged 50 to 60 in good health and CMV-seronegative. Material: PBMCs. CDR3 region: CASSQEGSSYNSPLHF. The CDR3 DNA sequence: TGCGCCAGCAGCCAAGAAGGGAGTTCCTATAATTCACCCCTCCACTTT.